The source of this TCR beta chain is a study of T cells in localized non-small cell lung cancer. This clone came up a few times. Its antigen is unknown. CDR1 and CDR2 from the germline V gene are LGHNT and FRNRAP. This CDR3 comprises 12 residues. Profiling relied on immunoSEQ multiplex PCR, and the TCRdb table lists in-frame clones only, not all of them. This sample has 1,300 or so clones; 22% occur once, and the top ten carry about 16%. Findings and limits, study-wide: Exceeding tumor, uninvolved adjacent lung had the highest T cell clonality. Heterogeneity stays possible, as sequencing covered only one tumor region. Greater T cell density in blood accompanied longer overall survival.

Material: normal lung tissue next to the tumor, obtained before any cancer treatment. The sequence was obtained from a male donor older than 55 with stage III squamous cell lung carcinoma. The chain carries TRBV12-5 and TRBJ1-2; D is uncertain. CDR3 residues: CASTFGSYGYTF. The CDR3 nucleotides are TGTGCCAGCACGTTCGGCAGCTATGGCTACACCTTC. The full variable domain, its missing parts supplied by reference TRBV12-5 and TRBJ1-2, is DARVTQTPRHKVTEMGQEVTMRCQPILGHNTVFWYRQTMMQGLELLAYFRNRAPLDDSGMPKDRFSAEMPDATLATLKIQPSEPRDSAVYFCASTFGSYGYTFGSGTRLTVV.